This T cell receptor beta chain was obtained from a study of cytomegalovirus exposure and HLA in healthy donors. About the study: Of fewer than 450 genotyped donors, more than 70% clustered with self-reported Caucasian donors.

In regard to this clone: Antigen specificity is unknown.

PCR was performed using 60 Vbeta and 13 Jbeta primers. Method: immunoSEQ multiplex PCR; TCRdb's copy keeps in-frame clones and lacks some. This sample's table reports some 130,000 clones. V dropped 8 bases and J dropped 2 bases, with 14 bases sitting between them. CDR1 and CDR2 (germline): SGHAT, FQNNGV. This CDR3 is 14 amino acids long. Study-wide points: A later analysis by the authors found several of the most significant clusters apparently linked to common viral pathogens. Specificity for CMV antigens was confirmed in vitro for a few of the CMV-associated chains.

The chain carries TRBV11-2 and TRBJ2-3; perhaps TRBD1 as D (5 bases). The receptor was derived from a man younger than 30 in good health and CMV-seronegative. The sample was PBMCs. The CDR3 spells CASRKQGNTDTQYF. The CDR3 DNA sequence: TGTGCCAGCCGAAAGCAGGGAAACACAGATACGCAGTATTTT.